Listed below are T cell receptor beta chains from one sample, sequenced in a study of radiation and T cells in renal cell carcinoma. Only in-frame clones appear in the TCRdb table, and some are missing; sequencing was by immunoSEQ multiplex PCR. The repertoire holds over 10,000 clones, over 60% seen once, with around 20% in the top ten. The input for sequencing was tumor tissue, taken from a patient whose treatment was nephrectomy without radiotherapy. All receptors come from a woman at least 80 years old with renal cell carcinoma. The CDR3 runs from the conserved cysteine through the conserved F or W. The order of the fields is clone size, J gene, D gene, V gene, CDR3 DNA, CDR3 protein. A D gene is named only where the DNA matches it firmly. Expanded clones are given a class, and other clones once, few, many or no size at all.

NA,TRBJ2-3,NA,TRBV6-5,TGTGCCAGCAGTGAGTTAGGGGATACGCAGTATTTT,CASSELGDTQYF
few,TRBJ2-7,TRBD2,TRBV5-1,TGCGCCAGCAGCTTAGCGAGCGGGGGGCCTCTCTCCTACGAGCAGTACTTC,CASSLASGGPLSYEQYF
NA,TRBJ1-2,TRBD1,TRBV19,TGTGCCAGTAGTACCGGGACAGGGGGCTATGGCTACACCTTC,CASSTGTGGYGYTF
NA,TRBJ2-4,TRBD2,TRBV4-1,TGCGCCAGCAGGGGACTAGCGTCGAACATTCAGTACTTC,CASRGLASNIQYF
NA,TRBJ2-1,NA,TRBV9,TGTGCCAGCAGCGTAGGGGGGGCGGCCTACAATGAGCAGTTCTTC,CASSVGGAAYNEQFF
few,TRBJ1-1,NA,TRBV7-9,TGTGCCAGCACCATCGGGCAAATTGAAGCTTTCTTT,CASTIGQIEAFF
few,TRBJ1-2,NA,TRBV19,TGTGCCAGTAGTATTTCGGGTTCGTACTATGGCTACACCTTC,CASSISGSYYGYTF
NA,TRBJ2-1,NA,TRBV13,TGTGCCAGCAGGCCAGGCGTGGGGGGTGAGCAGTTCTTC,CASRPGVGGEQFF
NA,TRBJ1-5,NA,TRBV30,TGTGCCTGGAGTGTAGAAAGGGGAAGCAATCAGCCCCAGCATTTT,CAWSVERGSNQPQHF
NA,TRBJ2-3,NA,TRBV5-1,TGCGCCAGCAGCTTTGGAGATCAGACAGATACGCAGTATTTT,CASSFGDQTDTQYF
few,TRBJ1-1,TRBD1,TRBV7-2,TGTGCCAGCAGGACGGGGACAGCTGGAATGAACACTGAAGCTTTCTTT,CASRTGTAGMNTEAFF
NA,TRBJ2-1,NA,TRBV5-5,TGTGCCAGCAGCTTGGCCCCGGGGCACAATGAGCAGTTCTTC,CASSLAPGHNEQFF
NA,TRBJ1-2,NA,TRBV6-6,TGTGCCAGCAGTTACTCTCCGGAAGGGCTCGATGGCTACACCTTC,CASSYSPEGLDGYTF
NA,TRBJ1-5,NA,TRBV2,TGTGCCAGCAGTGAAGAGGGCAATAGCAATCAGCCCCAGCATTTT,CASSEEGNSNQPQHF
few,TRBJ1-1,NA,TRBV2,TGTGCCAGCAGGACGGACAGTGACACTGAAGCTTTCTTT,CASRTDSDTEAFF
NA,TRBJ2-7,NA,TRBV7-9,TGTGCCAGCTTCGAACTCGGACGGGACTACGAGCAGTACTTC,CASFELGRDYEQYF
few,TRBJ1-2,TRBD1,TRBV29-1,TGCAGCGTCGGGACAGGGGGGGACTATGGCTACACCTTC,CSVGTGGDYGYTF
NA,TRBJ2-3,TRBD2,TRBV19,TGTGCCAGTGGCTTAGCGGGGGGATTTGGGGATACGCAGTATTTT,CASGLAGGFGDTQYF
NA,TRBJ1-1,NA,TRBV6-1,TGTGCCAGCAGCGAAGGGGGGTCCGGGGCGATGAACACTGAAGCTTTCTTT,CASSEGGSGAMNTEAFF
NA,TRBJ1-2,NA,TRBV5-1,TGCGCCAGCAGCTTGGGGGGGTCTAACTATGGCTACACCTTC,CASSLGGSNYGYTF
NA,TRBJ2-5,NA,TRBV20-1,TGCAGTGCCGGGTGGGAGACCCAGTACTTC,CSAGWETQYF
NA,TRBJ1-1,TRBD1,TRBV19,TGTGCCAGTAGTAAAAACGGACAGGGGGCGGCTTTCTTT,CASSKNGQGAAFF
NA,TRBJ2-2,TRBD1,TRBV9,TGTGCCAGCAGCGTAGGGGACAGGGAGACCCGGGAGCTGTTTTTT,CASSVGDRETRELFF
NA,TRBJ1-3,NA,TRBV9,TGTGCCAGCAGCTCGCTGGGAAACACCATATATTTT,CASSSLGNTIYF
NA,TRBJ2-1,TRBD1,TRBV14,TGTGCCAGCAGCCAAGCCGGGACAGGGTACAATGAGCAGTTCTTC,CASSQAGTGYNEQFF